One sample yielded the 14 T cell receptor beta chains listed below, sequenced in a study of blood T cell repertoires in COVID-19. Data came from immunoSEQ multiplex PCR; TCRdb stores just in-frame clones and leaves some out. The sample records about 190,000 clones, about 88% being singletons. The sequenced material came from PBMCs or T cells enriched from blood (not recorded which). All receptors come from a woman in her 30s who had recovered from COVID-19.

The chain employs TRBV9 and TRBJ1-3; D is unclear. This CDR3 region has 15 residues. Germline V gene sequence: CDR1 SGDLS, CDR2 YYNGEE. V lost 1 base, J lost 1 base, and 9 bases lay in between. CDR3 coding DNA: TGTGCCAGCAGCGTAACGTCCGGTTCTGGAAACACCATATATTTT. Amino acid sequence: CASSVTSGSGNTIYF.

The chain carries TRBV5-6 and TRBJ2-7, with a tentative D call TRBD1 (6 bases). The V gene lost 0 bases and the J gene lost 0 bases, with 13 bases spanning the gap. CDR1 SGHDT and CDR2 YYEEEE come from the germline V gene. The CDR3 has 16 amino acids. The CDR3: CASSLGVSGASYEQYF. For the CDR3, the DNA is TGTGCCAGCAGCTTGGGTGTGTCAGGGGCCTCCTACGAGCAGTACTTC.

The chain combines TRBV5-1 with TRBJ1-1, with D unclear. V lost 4 bases and J 5 bases, leaving 15 bases between the germline ends. The CDR3 covers 14 residues. CDR1 and CDR2 (germline): SGHRS, YFSETQ. CDR3 in amino acids: CASSVGFRGTEAFF. The DNA for the CDR3 is TGCGCCAGCAGCGTGGGGTTCCGAGGGACTGAAGCTTTCTTT.

As DNA, the CDR3 is TGTGCCAGCAATTCCGAGAGGGAGGGAAGGGCCACCGGGGAGCTGTTTTTT. Translated, it gives CASNSEREGRATGELFF. The chain uses TRBV5-6 and TRBJ2-2; TRBD2 matches at 7 bases. Losses at the gene ends were 6 bases for V and 4 bases for J; bases not matched to a gene: 15. Looked up from germline, CDR1 is SGHDT and CDR2 is YYEEEE. The CDR3 contains 17 residues.

CDR3 sequence (DNA): TGTGCCAGCAGCACAGGGACTAGCGGGAGGGCAGGAGATACGCAGTATTTT. Amino acids: CASSTGTSGRAGDTQYF. The chain uses TRBV5-4 and TRBJ2-3; 16 nucleotides line up with TRBD2. V shed 4 bases, J shed 5 bases, and the junction held 7 bases outside the gene matches. The CDR3 loop spans 17 amino acids. From germline, CDR1 is SGHNT and CDR2 YYREEE (reference sequence).

The chain joins TRBV9 to TRBJ1-2; D is possibly TRBD1 (6 bases). With 4 bases removed from V and 4 bases from J, the gap between germline ends came to 14 bases. The germline CDR1 and CDR2 sequences are SGDLS and YYNGEE. The CDR3 length is 14 residues. DNA for the CDR3: TGTGCCAGCAGCACCAGGACAGCCAGCTATGGCTACACCTTC. Its protein product is CASSTRTASYGYTF. Combining the CDR3 with reference TRBV9 and TRBJ1-2 gives the whole variable domain DSGVTQTPKHLITATGQRVTLRCSPRSGDLSVYWYQQSLDQGLQFLIQYYNGEERAKGNILERFSAQQFPDLHSELNLSSLELGDSALYFCASSTRTASYGYTFGSGTRLTVV.

This CDR3 is CATSSKQGVIGELFF. The DNA for the CDR3 is TGTGCCACCAGCTCCAAACAGGGGGTGATCGGGGAGCTGTTTTTT. This chain joins TRBV15 and TRBJ2-2; 8 nucleotides agree with TRBD1. The CDR3 contains 15 residues. J was trimmed by 7 bases and V by 5 bases; bases with no gene match: 9. The germline V gene encodes CDR1 LNHNV and CDR2 YYDKDF (reference sequence). The full variable domain, its missing parts supplied by reference TRBV15 and TRBJ2-2, is DAMVIQNPRYQVTQFGKPVTLSCSQTLNHNVMYWYQQKSSQAPKLLFHYYDKDFNNEADTPDNFQSRRPNTSFCFLDIRSPGLGDTAMYLCATSSKQGVIGELFFGEGSRLTVL.

This sequence joins TRBV5-6 and TRBJ1-2; D may be TRBD1 (6 bases). The CDR3 runs 15 residues. The V gene's germline CDR1 is SGHDT and CDR2 YYEEEE. Trimming pared 2 bases from V and 4 bases from J, leaving 15 bases between. The CDR3 DNA reads as TGTGCCAGCAGCTTCGGGGCACAGGGTCTCTATGGCTACACCTTC. It codes for CASSFGAQGLYGYTF.

This CDR3 is CASSPTGGQRSYNEQFF. CDR3 DNA: TGTGCCAGCAGCCCAACAGGGGGGCAAAGATCCTACAATGAGCAGTTCTTC. The gene calls are TRBV3-1 (or the pseudogene TRBV3-2) and TRBJ2-1; 8 positions agree with TRBD1. V trimming: 4 bases; J trimming: 1 base; junction bases outside the gene matches: 9. CDR1 is LGHDT, CDR2 YNNKEL, per germline (reference sequence). The CDR3 length is 17 residues.

This sequence joins TRBV7-9 and TRBJ1-4, with 10 bases lining up with TRBD1. The CDR3 covers 17 residues. V gave up 5 bases and J gave up 8 bases; unmatched junction bases: 14. The germline CDR1 and CDR2 sequences are SEHNR and FQNEAQ (reference sequence). The CDR3: CASSPGDRGWAGEKLFF. The DNA for the CDR3 is TGTGCCAGCAGCCCTGGGGACAGGGGATGGGCAGGGGAAAAACTGTTTTTT.

The count of this clone is one. This chain joins TRBV18 and TRBJ2-2; a possible D gene is TRBD1 (5 bases). Trimming shortened V by 0 bases and J by 5 bases, and 7 bases separated the two germline ends. The CDR3 is 14 residues long. Germline V lookup: CDR1 KGHSH, CDR2 LQKENI. The CDR3 DNA is TGTGCCAGCTCACCACCGACAGTAACCGGGGAGCTGTTTTTT. It encodes CASSPPTVTGELFF.

Here the CDR3 DNA reads TGTGCCAGCAGTCTTCAGACAGGGAGAGACACTGAAGCTTTCTTT. Encoded protein: CASSLQTGRDTEAFF. This chain connects TRBV28 to TRBJ1-1, with 7 bases lining up with TRBD1. The CDR3 is 15 residues long. CDR1 and CDR2 from the germline V gene are MDHEN and SYDVKM. V was pared by 5 bases and J by 3 bases, with 9 bases of the junction left unmatched.

This rearrangement joins TRBV5-1 to TRBJ2-5, with 10 nucleotides matching TRBD1. The V and J ends lost 0 bases and 4 bases, in that order; junction bases with no gene match: 9. Germline loops: CDR1 SGHRS, CDR2 YFSETQ. The CDR3 spans 17 residues. The CDR3 loop is CASSLAGTGVAGETQYF. CDR3 in DNA: TGCGCCAGCAGCTTGGCCGGGACAGGGGTTGCGGGAGAGACCCAGTACTTC.

This chain uses TRBV14 with TRBJ2-5, with TRBD2 matching 8 bases. CDR3 size: 18 residues. Germline V gene lookup returns CDR1 SGHDN and CDR2 FVKESK. With 1 base clipped from V and 5 bases from J, the junction kept 15 bases outside the gene matches. In DNA form, the CDR3 reads TGTGCCAGCAGCCAAGGGGGACTAGTTGACGTGTTGGAGGAGACCCAGTACTTC. It translates to CASSQGGLVDVLEETQYF. Combining the CDR3 with reference TRBV14 and TRBJ2-5 gives the whole variable domain EAGVTQFPSHSVIEKGQTVTLRCDPISGHDNLYWYRRVMGKEIKFLLHFVKESKQDESGMPNNRFLAERTGGTYSTLKVQPAELEDSGVYFCASSQGGLVDVLEETQYFGPGTRLLVL.